The table lists the clone carrying this TCR beta chain with many counts. This sample was taken from a study of regulatory T cells in long-lasting Graves disease. CDR1 is MGHRA, CDR2 YSYEKL, per germline. Trimming cost V 0 bases and J 3 bases, with 20 bases left between them. The CDR3 loop spans 18 amino acids. Arm-PCR of CDR3 regions with iRepertoire HTBI primers generated TCR beta libraries. TCRdb re-called the multiplex PCR reads with MiXCR, one entry per CDR3 protein. The repertoire holds some 450,000 distinct CDR3 sequences, with about 17% as singletons. As for time point: newly diagnosed GD, antithyroid drugs for less than 3 months. RNA extracted from PBMCs served as the sequencing template. These data are also associated with another study on T cells in Graves' hyperthyroidism and ophthalmopathy. That paper notes: Most clonotypes expanded in the thyroid (above 0.001) were also present in blood. Classification by a 13 V-J model distinguished ophthalmopathy from stable hyperthyroidism. The model anticipated ophthalmopathy a median about 7.1 months pre-onset.

The sequence was obtained from a woman in her twenties or thirties with Graves disease. The chain is built from TRBV4-1 and TRBJ2-5; D perhaps matches TRBD2 (7 bases). Sequenced here: peripheral blood mononuclear cells (PBMCs), sampled at new diagnosis, from a patient treated with antithyroid drugs. CDR3 DNA sequence: TGCGCCAGCAGCCAAGACCGACCTAGGGGGAGCGGGGAAGAGACCCAGTACTTC. Amino acid sequence: CASSQDRPRGSGEETQYF.